A selection of T cell receptor beta chains follows, all from one sample in a study of T-cell memory formation after mild COVID-19. TCRdb called the 5' RACE reads again in MiXCR, with one record for every CDR3 protein. The table lists fewer than 250,000 distinct CDR3 sequences, 15% to 20% of them singletons, with roughly 2.3% in the top ten. The sequencing sample was made of PBMCs or a T cell subset sorted from them (not recorded which). The receptors here all came from an adult woman who had mild COVID-19 (a few samples of this study predate the infection). Cell type and time point are not known. Each CDR3 is given with its conserved first and last residue. A D gene is named only where the DNA matches it firmly. Size tells how often a clone was seen (once, few, many) or the class of an expanded clone, and some rows leave it out.

size | D | J | V | DNA | CDR3
few | NA | TRBJ1-1 | TRBV5-5 | TGTGCCAGCAGCTTGGACGGGAACCATGGGATGAACACTGAAGCTTTCTTT | CASSLDGNHGMNTEAFF
NA | NA | TRBJ2-7 | TRBV7-9 | TGTGCCAGCAGCTTAGATTTGGGCTTGTCCTACGAGCAGTACTTC | CASSLDLGLSYEQYF
NA | TRBD1 | TRBJ1-1 | TRBV29-1 | TGCAGCGCCAAAGACAGGGAGGGTTTGAACACTGAAGCTTTCTTT | CSAKDREGLNTEAFF
NA | TRBD2 | TRBJ2-7 | TRBV5-4 | TGTGCCAGCAGCTCGACTAGCGGGAGATCCTACGAGCAGTACTTC | CASSSTSGRSYEQYF
few | NA | TRBJ2-5 | TRBV5-1 | TGCGCCAGCAGCTTAAGCCGAGGAAGAGAGACCCAGTACTTC | CASSLSRGRETQYF
NA | NA | TRBJ1-1 | TRBV5-1 | TGCGCCAGCAGCCCGGACAGAATGAACACTGAAGCTTTCTTT | CASSPDRMNTEAFF
NA | NA | TRBJ1-2 | TRBV4-2 | TGTGCCAGCAGCCAAGATGGGAGAAGTGGCTACACCTTC | CASSQDGRSGYTF
few | TRBD2 | TRBJ2-1 | TRBV24-1 | TGTGCCACCGCCGGGGGGGCGATCTACAATGAGCAGTTCTTC | CATAGGAIYNEQFF
NA | TRBD1 | TRBJ2-7 | TRBV4-1 | TGCGCCAGCAGCCAAGGTCAGGACAGGGTCGGCGAGCAGTACTTC | CASSQGQDRVGEQYF
NA | TRBD1 | TRBJ2-1 | TRBV12-3/TRBV12-4 | TGTGCCAGCAGTCCGGGGGACAGGAAGGTTTCCTACAATGAGCAGTTCTTC | CASSPGDRKVSYNEQFF
many | TRBD2 | TRBJ2-1 | TRBV4-1 | TGCGCCAGCAGCCCCAGGACTAGCGGGGGGGCCCTTAATGAGCAGTTCTTC | CASSPRTSGGALNEQFF
NA | NA | TRBJ2-2 | TRBV24-1 | TGTGCCACCAGTGACTCAGGGAATAGGGAGGCCGGGGAGCTGTTTTTT | CATSDSGNREAGELFF
few | NA | TRBJ1-6 | TRBV20-1 | TGCAGTGCCAGAGGGGCGTTCGGGGGGAATTTCAATTCACCCCTCCACTTT | CSARGAFGGNFNSPLHF
few | NA | TRBJ2-3 | TRBV9 | TGTGCCAGCACCAAGGGGGGGCTACCAACGGTGGATACGCAGTATTTT | CASTKGGLPTVDTQYF